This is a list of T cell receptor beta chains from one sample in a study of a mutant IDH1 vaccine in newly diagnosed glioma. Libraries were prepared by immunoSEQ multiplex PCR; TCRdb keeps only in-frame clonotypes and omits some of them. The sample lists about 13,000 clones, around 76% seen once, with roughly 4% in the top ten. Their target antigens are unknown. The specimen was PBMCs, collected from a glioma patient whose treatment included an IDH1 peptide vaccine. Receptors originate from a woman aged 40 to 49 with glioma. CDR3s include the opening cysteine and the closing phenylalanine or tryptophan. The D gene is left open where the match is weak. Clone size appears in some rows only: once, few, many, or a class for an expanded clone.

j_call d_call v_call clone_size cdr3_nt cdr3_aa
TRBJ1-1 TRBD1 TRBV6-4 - TGTGCCAGCAGGGAGGTAGGGACAGGGCAACTGAACACTGAAGCTTTCTTT CASREVGTGQLNTEAFF
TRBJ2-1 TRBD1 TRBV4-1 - TGCGCCAGCAGCCGGAATCTTAAGTTACTCTCGGGACAGGCGAACAATGAGCAGTTCTTC CASSRNLKLLSGQANNEQFF
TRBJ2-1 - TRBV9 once TGTGCCAGCAGCGGACAGACACAGGGTGATGAGCAGTTCTTC CASSGQTQGDEQFF
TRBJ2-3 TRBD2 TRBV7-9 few TGTGCCAGCAGTCCCGTCCCGGGACTAGCGAGGCGTACAGATACGCAGTATTTT CASSPVPGLARRTDTQYF
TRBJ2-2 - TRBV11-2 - TGTGCCAGCAGCTTACGGGCCGGGGAGCTGTTTTTT CASSLRAGELFF
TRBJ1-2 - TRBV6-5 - TGTGCCAGCAGAACTGTCCGGACCCAGCTATTCTTC CASRTVRTQLFF
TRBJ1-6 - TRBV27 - TGTGCCAGCAGTTTAAACCAGGGGCCTGGCTCACCCCTCCACTTT CASSLNQGPGSPLHF
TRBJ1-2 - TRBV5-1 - TGCGCCAGCAGCTCGCCCGAGATAGGGGTCTATGGCTACACCTTC CASSSPEIGVYGYTF
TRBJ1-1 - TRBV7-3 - TGTGCCAGCAGCTTAAAAAGGGACACTGAAGCTTTCTTT CASSLKRDTEAFF
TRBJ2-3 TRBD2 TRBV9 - TGTGCCAGCAGCGTAGGTGGGACTAGCGGTGGGGATACGCAGTATTTT CASSVGGTSGGDTQYF
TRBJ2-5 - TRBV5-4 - TGTGCCAGCAGCTTGGGGGGGGCAGAGACCCAGTACTTC CASSLGGAETQYF